The 22 T cell receptor beta chains below all came from one sample that was sequenced in a study of T cell responses to AZD1222 COVID-19 vaccine. TCRdb's table, derived via immunoSEQ multiplex PCR, lists solely in-frame clones and lacks some. The repertoire holds 85,000 to 90,000 clones, with roughly nine tenths as singletons. The sequenced sample was peripheral blood, obtained on day 0 of AZD1222 vaccination. The receptors derive from an adult in good health.

The chain is built from TRBV2 and TRBJ2-7, with no clear D. The CDR3 runs to 12 residues. Trimming removed 8 bases at V and 0 bases at J, with 8 bases between. The germline V gene has CDR1 SNHLY and CDR2 FYNNEI. The CDR3 here is CASEDASYEQYF. In nucleotides, the CDR3 is TGTGCCAGCGAGGACGCCTCCTACGAGCAGTACTTC. Complete variable domain (other parts from reference TRBV2 and TRBJ2-7): EPEVTQTPSHQVTQMGQEVILRCVPISNHLYFYWYRQILGQKVEFLVSFYNNEISEKSEIFDDQFSVERPDGSNFTLKIRSTKLEDSAMYFCASEDASYEQYFGPGTRLTVT.

The chain recombines TRBV4-2 with TRBJ2-4; D is perhaps TRBD1 or TRBD2 (5 bases each). With 0 bases removed from V and 7 bases from J, the gap between germline ends came to 16 bases. CDR3 length: 16 amino acids. Germline assignment: CDR1 LGHNA and CDR2 YNFKEQ. CDR3 loop: CASSQEVTRGLNIQYF. CDR3 bases: TGTGCCAGCAGCCAAGAAGTGACGAGGGGTTTGAACATTCAGTACTTC.

The gene calls are TRBV19 and TRBJ2-1; TRBD2 matches 8 bases. V gave up 7 bases and J gave up 8 bases; unmatched junction bases: 10. This CDR3 contains 14 residues. Looked up from germline, CDR1 is LNHDA and CDR2 is SQIVND (reference sequence). DNA of the CDR3: TGTGCCAGTAACCGCGGGGGGCCCAAACATGAGCAGTTCTTC. It codes for CASNRGGPKHEQFF.

The chain joins TRBV9 to TRBJ2-2, with 10 bases fitting TRBD1. From germline, CDR1 is SGDLS and CDR2 YYNGEE. The ends lost 0 bases at V and 5 bases at J; junction bases unmatched: 1. The CDR3 covers 15 residues. CDR3 sequence: CASSVGTGGTGELFF. CDR3 nucleotide sequence: TGTGCCAGCAGCGTAGGGACAGGGGGAACCGGGGAGCTGTTTTTT.

The chain is built from TRBV18 and TRBJ2-1, with D hard to call. This CDR3 is built from 12 residues. Trimming shortened V by 3 bases and J by 6 bases, and 6 bases separated the two germline ends. The V gene's germline CDR1 is KGHSH and CDR2 LQKENI. The DNA of the CDR3 is TGTGCCAGCTCACCGGGCAGCAATGAGCAGTTCTTC. Amino acids: CASSPGSNEQFF.

The rearrangement links TRBV14 to TRBJ2-2, with 7 bases that match TRBD1. After removal of 3 bases from V and 3 bases from J, the junction contained 4 bases not matched to a gene. This CDR3 is 15 amino acids long. Per the germline V gene, CDR1 is SGHDN and CDR2 is FVKESK. Here the CDR3 DNA reads TGTGCCAGCAGCCAGGCCGGGACAGACACCGGGGAGCTGTTTTTT. Protein product: CASSQAGTDTGELFF.

The gene calls are TRBV30 and TRBJ1-4; tentatively, D is TRBD1 (5 bases). The CDR3 sequence is 11 residues long. Germline CDR1 reads GTSNPN; CDR2 reads SVGIG (reference sequence). V was pared by 0 bases and J by 14 bases, with 10 bases between. CDR3: CAWSVVQDLFF. CDR3 sequence (DNA): TGTGCCTGGAGTGTGGTACAGGACCTGTTTTTT.

J is TRBJ2-6 and V is TRBV3-1 (or the pseudogene TRBV3-2); D perhaps matches TRBD1 (5 bases). Between the trimmed V and J ends, which lost 4 bases and 1 base, there was a span of 17 bases. Germline CDR1 and CDR2: LGHDT and YNNKEL (reference sequence). This CDR3 is built from 18 residues. The CDR3 reads CASSLHPLQVSGANVLTF. In DNA form, the CDR3 reads TGTGCCAGCAGCCTCCACCCCCTACAGGTTTCTGGGGCCAACGTCCTGACTTTC.

This chain joins TRBV5-1 and TRBJ2-7, with D maybe TRBD2 (6 bases). V lost 1 base to trimming and J lost 0 bases, with 8 bases between them. CDR3 size: 14 residues. Germline loops: CDR1 SGHRS, CDR2 YFSETQ. CDR3 coding DNA: TGCGCCAGCAGCTTGCCCGGGAGCTCCTACGAGCAGTACTTC. Translated, it gives CASSLPGSSYEQYF.

The chain couples TRBV7-9 to TRBJ2-2; D is undetermined. Looked up from germline, CDR1 is SEHNR and CDR2 is FQNEAQ (reference sequence). The CDR3 spans 15 residues. V shed 5 bases and J shed 5 bases, with 15 bases lying between them. This CDR3 reads CASSPRGSGTGELFF. CDR3 DNA sequence: TGTGCCAGCAGCCCAAGAGGTTCTGGAACCGGGGAGCTGTTTTTT.

V usage is TRBV6-5 and J usage is TRBJ1-4; D call uncertain. CDR1 is MNHEY and CDR2 is SVGAGI in the germline V gene. The V and J ends lost 2 bases and 8 bases respectively, with 9 bases between them. The CDR3 loop spans 13 amino acids. Here the CDR3 DNA reads TGTGCCAGCAGTTACGTGGGAAAAGAAAAACTGTTTTTT. This sequence encodes CASSYVGKEKLFF.

This rearrangement joins TRBV5-1 to TRBJ2-2; a weak D match, TRBD1 (6 bases). Germline V gene sequence: CDR1 SGHRS, CDR2 YFSETQ. Trimming cost V 6 bases and J 6 bases, with 15 bases left between them. The CDR3 runs 14 residues. CDR3 in DNA: TGCGCCAGCACCCCGGACAGTCCCCCCGGGGAGCTGTTTTTT. It yields the protein CASTPDSPPGELFF.

The rearrangement uses TRBV6-6 and TRBJ2-7; D is possibly TRBD1 (5 bases). The length of the CDR3 is 14 residues. Trimming cost V 7 bases and J 3 bases, with 16 bases left between them. Germline-derived CDR1 and CDR2 are MNHNY and SVGAGI (reference sequence). The CDR3 region has the DNA TGTGCCAGCACCGATTCCGCAGGGAACTACGAGCAGTACTTC. Translation: CASTDSAGNYEQYF.

This clone has just one count. The chain links TRBV5-5 to TRBJ1-2; D is unresolved. Trimming removed 1 base from V and 2 bases from J, with 9 bases in between. Germline CDR1 reads SGHKS; CDR2 reads YYEKEE (reference sequence). The CDR3 runs 14 residues. The CDR3: CASSLSGRNYGYTF. For the CDR3, the DNA is TGTGCCAGCAGCTTGTCGGGTCGGAACTATGGCTACACCTTC.

The chain is built from TRBV19 and TRBJ1-2; D call uncertain. CDR1 and CDR2 (germline): LNHDA, SQIVND (reference sequence). Trimming left V 6 bases short and J 0 bases short, with 11 bases between. The CDR3 runs to 14 residues. CDR3 DNA: TGTGCCAGTAGCTGGACGGAATCTAACTATGGCTACACCTTC. It yields the protein CASSWTESNYGYTF.

The rearrangement uses TRBV5-5 and TRBJ2-7, with TRBD2 matching over 7 bases. Germline CDR1 and CDR2: SGHKS and YYEKEE (reference sequence). This CDR3 is 14 amino acids long. V lost 0 bases and J lost 6; bases outside the gene matches: 6. CDR3 coding DNA: TGTGCCAGCAGCTTGGCGGGTGGGGGGGTCGAGCAGTACTTC. This codes for CASSLAGGGVEQYF.

The rearrangement links TRBV7-9 to TRBJ2-5; 7 bases are shared with TRBD2. There are 16 residues in the CDR3. Unmatched junction bases numbered 9, after V lost 1 base and J lost 4 bases. Germline-derived CDR1 and CDR2 are SEHNR and FQNEAQ (reference sequence). CDR3 bases: TGTGCCAGCAGCTTAGAACGGGGGGAGTCCCCAGAGACCCAGTACTTC. Protein: CASSLERGESPETQYF.

This clone was seen only a few times. V and J are TRBV7-9 and TRBJ1-5; D remains ambiguous. The length of the CDR3 is 14 residues. The V gene lost 1 base and the J gene lost 5 bases, with 9 bases spanning the gap. Germline CDR1 reads SEHNR; CDR2 reads FQNEAQ (reference sequence). This CDR3 reads CASSLGGTDQPQHF. CDR3 in DNA: TGTGCCAGCAGCTTAGGAGGCACCGATCAGCCCCAGCATTTT.

This clone turned up a few times. V is TRBV3-1 (or the pseudogene TRBV3-2) and J is TRBJ1-3, with a weak D call TRBD1 (6 bases). The CDR3 length is 16 residues. V dropped 3 bases and J dropped 8 bases, with 20 bases sitting between them. Per the germline V gene, CDR1 is LGHDT and CDR2 is YNNKEL (reference sequence). CDR3 loop: CASSQPPTAQGHTIYF. The CDR3 DNA reads as TGTGCCAGCAGCCAGCCCCCAACGGCCCAGGGGCACACCATATATTTT.

The chain uses TRBV7-2 and TRBJ1-2; unclear D gene. V was clipped by 3 bases and J by 7 bases, with 12 bases between them. This CDR3 has 13 amino acids. The germline V gene encodes CDR1 SGHTA and CDR2 FQGNSA. The DNA of the CDR3 is TGTGCCAGCAGCTTTTCGGGGTTTAGTGGCTACACCTTC. Amino acids: CASSFSGFSGYTF.

The V call is TRBV11-1, the J call TRBJ1-3, with D possibly matching TRBD1 (6 bases). Germline assignment: CDR1 SGHAT and CDR2 FQDESV (reference sequence). V lost 3 bases, J lost 1 base, and 10 bases lay in between. CDR3 size: 15 residues. DNA of the CDR3: TGTGCCAGCAGCTTCGCCAGGGGATCTGGAAACACCATATATTTT. Protein: CASSFARGSGNTIYF.

This clone has just one count. The rearrangement joins TRBV19 to TRBJ1-5; D gene unclear. The CDR3 is made up of 18 amino acids. Germline V gives CDR1 LNHDA, CDR2 SQIVND (reference sequence). Deletions cut 3 bases from V and 9 bases from J, with 27 bases between. The CDR3 DNA follows: TGTGCCAGTAGTATGATGGCAGACTGGGATCCCGGGATGAGGCCCCAGCATTTT. Its protein is CASSMMADWDPGMRPQHF.